The clone carrying this T cell receptor beta chain has ten or more counts. Antigen: not known. Germline values: CDR1 SGHVS, CDR2 FNYEAQ. The CDR3 has 15 amino acids. Trimming shortened V by 5 bases and J by 4 bases, and 17 bases separated the two germline ends. From the reads, TCRdb called clonotypes with MiXCR, one entry per CDR3 protein. The sample includes more than 500,000 distinct CDR3 sequences, 16% seen only once; the top ten take 20% to 30%. This record belongs to a study of T cell repertoires in cytomegalovirus infection. Study background: CMV infection and matching HLA type were both indicated by public TCR beta signatures. Study-wide findings and caveats: The ex vivo response was dominated by HLA-C-restricted CMV-specific TCR beta clonotypes. Using cumulative public TCR beta family frequency, the authors identified those who carried CMV together with the relevant HLA.

The chain carries TRBV7-6 and TRBJ1-1; TRBD1 might be the D (6 bases). Sequenced: CD8+ T cells from PBMCs. The source is a human donor in good health (CMV status not recorded). Some clones in this sample may be carry-over from other donors' samples. CDR3 amino acids: CASSRSGKGGTEAFF. The CDR3 DNA sequence: TGTGCCAGCAGCCGATCGGGGAAGGGGGGCACTGAAGCTTTCTTT.